The 9 T cell receptor beta chains listed next were all sequenced from one sample in a study of HIV-infected patients and healthy controls. Roughly three months, about 14 weeks, into antiretroviral therapy, follow-up blood was collected. All unsorted peripheral T cells were captured because whole blood was used without fractionation. Reverse transcription used 450 to 500 ng RNA and constant-region primers for alpha and beta. Using multiplexing indices, alpha and beta chain libraries were generated apart by chain-specific third strand synthesis. TCRdb ran MiXCR on the 5' RACE reads and lists one entry per CDR3 protein. This table holds about 7,900 distinct CDR3 sequences, roughly 8.1% found once. Sequenced material: blood, taken during antiretroviral therapy. The receptors were sampled from an adult with HIV infection.

This clonotype was counted only a few times. The gene calls are TRBV7-6 and TRBJ2-7; 7 bases align to TRBD1. V trimming: 5 bases; J trimming: 0 bases; junction bases outside the gene matches: 7. Germline values: CDR1 SGHVS, CDR2 FNYEAQ. The CDR3 is made up of 15 amino acids. In DNA form, the CDR3 reads TGTGCCAGCAGCCTCTGGGACAGCCCCTCCTACGAGCAGTACTTC. It yields the protein CASSLWDSPSYEQYF.

By its share, this clonotype is medium-sized. J is TRBJ2-3 and V is TRBV5-5; 7 bases map to TRBD2. This CDR3 has 17 amino acids. CDR1 is SGHKS, CDR2 YYEKEE, per germline (reference sequence). Trimming removed 0 bases from V and 1 base from J; junction bases left unmatched: 8. The DNA for the CDR3 is TGTGCCAGCAGCTTGGCGGGCGGGGGAACCCGCACAGATACGCAGTATTTT. Amino acids: CASSLAGGGTRTDTQYF.

This clonotype has ten or more counts. The chain recombines TRBV20-1 with TRBJ1-2; TRBD1 aligns across 9 bases. The CDR3 totals 14 residues. CDR1 DFQATT and CDR2 SNEGSKA come from the germline V gene (reference sequence). V was pared by 0 bases and J by 7 bases, with 6 bases of the junction left unmatched. CDR3: CSARERDRDIGYTF. The CDR3 nucleotides are TGCAGTGCTAGAGAACGGGACAGGGATATTGGCTACACCTTC.

This clonotype showed up many times. V gene TRBV7-9 combines with J gene TRBJ2-3; tentatively, D is TRBD1 (7 bases). The germline V gene has CDR1 SEHNR and CDR2 FQNEAQ (reference sequence). Trimming stripped 2 bases from V and 4 bases from J, with 28 bases between. CDR3 length: 20 residues. CDR3 residues: CASSLQGGLGTPTKADTQYF. The CDR3 coding sequence is TGTGCCAGCAGCTTACAGGGGGGATTGGGGACTCCTACAAAAGCAGATACGCAGTATTTT.

In this sample, this clonotype turned up many times. The chain carries TRBV7-3 and TRBJ1-1; D unresolved. Germline V gene lookup returns CDR1 SGHTA and CDR2 FQGTGA. The CDR3 covers 13 residues. V gave up 3 bases and J gave up 4 bases, with 9 bases separating them. Written as DNA, the CDR3 is TGTGCCAGCAGCTTGAAGATTAGCACTGAAGCTTTCTTT. Translating it yields CASSLKISTEAFF. The full variable domain, rest sourced from reference TRBV7-3 and TRBJ1-1, is GAGVSQTPSNKVTEKGKYVELRCDPISGHTALYWYRQSLGQGPEFLIYFQGTGAADDSGLPNDRFFAVRPEGSVSTLKIQRTERGDSAVYLCASSLKISTEAFFGQGTRLTVV.

This clonotype was detected many times. CDR3 protein: CASSFGLPDTQYF. CDR3 nucleotide sequence: TGTGCCAGCAGCTTCGGGCTACCAGATACGCAGTATTTT. This chain connects TRBV11-2 to TRBJ2-3; D is uncertain. Trimming stripped 3 bases from V and 4 bases from J, with 8 bases between. The CDR3 is made up of 13 amino acids. CDR1 is SGHAT and CDR2 is FQNNGV in the germline V gene.

This clonotype was observed a handful of times. The chain joins TRBV30 to TRBJ2-7, with 15 bases that match TRBD2. CDR1 and CDR2 from the germline V gene are GTSNPN and SVGIG (reference sequence). The CDR3 contains 14 residues. The V gene end was trimmed by 6 bases and the J gene end by 8 bases; junction bases not matched to a gene: 8. The chain's CDR3 is CACRWTSGRGKQYF. DNA of the CDR3: TGTGCCTGCCGATGGACTAGCGGGAGGGGAAAGCAGTACTTC.

This clonotype showed up many times. The chain employs TRBV4-1 and TRBJ2-1; 7 bases agree with TRBD1. The CDR3 extends over 15 amino acids. V trimming: 4 bases; J trimming: 7 bases; junction bases outside the gene matches: 10. Germline CDR1 reads MGHRA; CDR2 reads YSYEKL. Here the CDR3 reads CASSPDRDVLNEQFF. CDR3 nucleotide sequence: TGCGCCAGCAGCCCAGACAGGGATGTTTTGAATGAGCAGTTCTTC.

This clonotype was seen repeatedly, ten times or more. The J gene is TRBJ1-5, the V gene TRBV18; D perhaps matches TRBD1 (6 bases). The CDR3 runs to 16 residues. Germline CDR1 reads KGHSH; CDR2 reads LQKENI. V shed 4 bases and J shed 7 bases, with 20 bases lying between them. The CDR3 protein is CASSLNRVVGSQPQHF. CDR3 nucleotide sequence: TGTGCCAGCTCACTCAACAGGGTAGTGGGATCGCAGCCCCAGCATTTT.